This T cell receptor beta chain was sequenced during a study of blood T cell repertoires in COVID-19. Study summary: Sample material is recorded as cDNA or gDNA derived from T cells, B-cell-depleted T cells, or PBMCs.

Under the authors' procedure: Nucleated cell number was recorded as an estimate derived from reference gene primer amplification. This table comes from immunoSEQ multiplex PCR, and its TCRdb copy is limited to in-frame clones, with some not included. V, J and clone size were drawn from that table, and D and trimming were deduced from the DNA. The top ten clones hold over 8.5% of a sample with under 300,000 clones, under 90% of them seen once. CDR3 length: 15 amino acids. The germline CDR1 and CDR2 sequences are LNHDA and SQIVND (reference sequence). V was pared by 7 bases and J by 0 bases, with 6 bases of the junction left unmatched.

What was sequenced was peripheral blood. V and J are TRBV19 and TRBJ2-1; 7 bases map to TRBD2. The source of this sequence is a woman in her forties or fifties who had recovered from COVID-19. DNA of the CDR3: TGTGCCAGTATTGGAGCGGGGAGCTCCTACAATGAGCAGTTCTTC. Residues: CASIGAGSSYNEQFF.